These 2 T cell receptor beta chains originate from one sample sequenced in a study of PD-1 blockade in mismatch repair-deficient tumors. Clones were sequenced by immunoSEQ multiplex PCR, and TCRdb holds only the in-frame ones, with some missing. The data hold 100,000 to 150,000 clones, with about 88% observed a single time. The sequenced sample was peripheral blood, obtained 44 weeks after starting pembrolizumab. The receptor set was obtained from an adult with mismatch repair-deficient cancer.

In regard to this clone: Germline is not matched at one junction end, which may reflect a read error. CDR3 sequence (DNA): TGTGCCAGCAGTTTAGGAGGAACTAGCTCGGAGACCCAGTACTTC. Translating gives CASSLGGTSSETQYF. V usage is TRBV7-2 and J usage is TRBJ2-5; D might be TRBD2 (6 bases). The CDR3 spans 15 residues. CDR1 is SGHTA and CDR2 is FQGNSA in the germline V gene.

The rearrangement uses TRBV7-7 and TRBJ2-7; TRBD2 matches 9 bases. V shed 6 bases, J shed 0 bases, and the junction held 9 bases outside the gene matches. Germline lookup yields CDR1 SSHAT and CDR2 FNYEAQ (reference sequence). The length of the CDR3 is 16 residues. CDR3 DNA: TGTGCCAGCAGTCTACCTCTAGCGGGGAGCTCCTACGAGCAGTACTTC. It translates to CASSLPLAGSSYEQYF.